This TCR beta chain was identified in a study of blood T cell repertoires in COVID-19. Looking at the study overall: COVID-19 samples, acute and convalescent, were from the United States, Italy and Spain. T cells, B-cell-depleted T cells, or PBMCs provided the cDNA or gDNA that served as material.

In the source study's methods: Reference gene primer amplification gave estimated nucleated cell counts. The repertoire was sequenced with immunoSEQ multiplex PCR; TCRdb's copy has only in-frame clones and lacks some. That table is the source of V, J and clone size, and D and trimming were worked out from the DNA. The sample holds 76,000 or so clones, about nine tenths seen once. This clone came up a few times. This sequence was found in a man older than 75 in a cohort sampled during active COVID-19. The sample comprised peripheral blood.

In DNA form, the CDR3 reads TGTGCCAGCAGCGCCGTGACTGGGTCACCCCTCCACTTT. Its protein is CASSAVTGSPLHF. The V call is TRBV9, the J call TRBJ1-6; D is ambiguous. The germline V gene encodes CDR1 SGDLS and CDR2 YYNGEE. V was pared by 3 bases and J by 10 bases, with 11 bases between. The CDR3 length is 13 residues.